The TCR beta chain under discussion was sequenced for a study of blood T cell repertoires in COVID-19. Study information: The origin of the acute and convalescent COVID-19 samples was the United States, Italy and Spain. Sources were T cells, B-cell-depleted T cells, or PBMCs; the material itself was cDNA or gDNA.

Authors' analysis steps: By means of reference gene primer amplification, nucleated cell counts were estimated. Method: immunoSEQ multiplex PCR; TCRdb's copy keeps in-frame clones and lacks some. V and J calls and clone size come straight from that table; D and trimming were deduced from the DNA. Of approximately 28,000 clones in the sample, 65% to 85% were seen once. CDR3 size: 14 residues. The germline CDR1 and CDR2 sequences are KGHDR and SFDVKD. The ends were cut back, 6 bases at V and 2 bases at J, with 13 bases in the middle. This TCR was recovered from a woman aged 55-70 years with acute or convalescent COVID-19. The genes are TRBV24-1 and TRBJ2-7, with D possibly TRBD1 on 5 matching bases. Sample: peripheral blood. The chain's CDR3 is CATSTGPNTYEQYF. For the CDR3, the DNA is TGTGCCACCAGTACAGGACCTAATACCTACGAGCAGTACTTC.